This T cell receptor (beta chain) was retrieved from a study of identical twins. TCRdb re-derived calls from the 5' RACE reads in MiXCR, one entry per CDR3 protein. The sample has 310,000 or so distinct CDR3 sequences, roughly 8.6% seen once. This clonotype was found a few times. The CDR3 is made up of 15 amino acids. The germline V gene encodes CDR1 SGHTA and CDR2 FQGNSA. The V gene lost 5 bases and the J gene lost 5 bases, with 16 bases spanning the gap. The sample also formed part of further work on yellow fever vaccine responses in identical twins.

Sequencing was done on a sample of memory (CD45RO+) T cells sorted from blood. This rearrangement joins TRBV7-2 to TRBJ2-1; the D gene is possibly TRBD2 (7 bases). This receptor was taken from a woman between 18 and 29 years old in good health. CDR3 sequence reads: CASSPGGATHNEQFF. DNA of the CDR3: TGTGCCAGCAGCCCTGGGGGGGCCACACACAATGAGCAGTTCTTC. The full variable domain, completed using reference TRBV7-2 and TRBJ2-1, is GAGVSQSPSNKVTEKGKDVELRCDPISGHTALYWYRQSLGQGLEFLIYFQGNSAPDKSGLPSDRFSAERTGGSVSTLTIQRTQQEDSAVYLCASSPGGATHNEQFFGPGTRLTVL.